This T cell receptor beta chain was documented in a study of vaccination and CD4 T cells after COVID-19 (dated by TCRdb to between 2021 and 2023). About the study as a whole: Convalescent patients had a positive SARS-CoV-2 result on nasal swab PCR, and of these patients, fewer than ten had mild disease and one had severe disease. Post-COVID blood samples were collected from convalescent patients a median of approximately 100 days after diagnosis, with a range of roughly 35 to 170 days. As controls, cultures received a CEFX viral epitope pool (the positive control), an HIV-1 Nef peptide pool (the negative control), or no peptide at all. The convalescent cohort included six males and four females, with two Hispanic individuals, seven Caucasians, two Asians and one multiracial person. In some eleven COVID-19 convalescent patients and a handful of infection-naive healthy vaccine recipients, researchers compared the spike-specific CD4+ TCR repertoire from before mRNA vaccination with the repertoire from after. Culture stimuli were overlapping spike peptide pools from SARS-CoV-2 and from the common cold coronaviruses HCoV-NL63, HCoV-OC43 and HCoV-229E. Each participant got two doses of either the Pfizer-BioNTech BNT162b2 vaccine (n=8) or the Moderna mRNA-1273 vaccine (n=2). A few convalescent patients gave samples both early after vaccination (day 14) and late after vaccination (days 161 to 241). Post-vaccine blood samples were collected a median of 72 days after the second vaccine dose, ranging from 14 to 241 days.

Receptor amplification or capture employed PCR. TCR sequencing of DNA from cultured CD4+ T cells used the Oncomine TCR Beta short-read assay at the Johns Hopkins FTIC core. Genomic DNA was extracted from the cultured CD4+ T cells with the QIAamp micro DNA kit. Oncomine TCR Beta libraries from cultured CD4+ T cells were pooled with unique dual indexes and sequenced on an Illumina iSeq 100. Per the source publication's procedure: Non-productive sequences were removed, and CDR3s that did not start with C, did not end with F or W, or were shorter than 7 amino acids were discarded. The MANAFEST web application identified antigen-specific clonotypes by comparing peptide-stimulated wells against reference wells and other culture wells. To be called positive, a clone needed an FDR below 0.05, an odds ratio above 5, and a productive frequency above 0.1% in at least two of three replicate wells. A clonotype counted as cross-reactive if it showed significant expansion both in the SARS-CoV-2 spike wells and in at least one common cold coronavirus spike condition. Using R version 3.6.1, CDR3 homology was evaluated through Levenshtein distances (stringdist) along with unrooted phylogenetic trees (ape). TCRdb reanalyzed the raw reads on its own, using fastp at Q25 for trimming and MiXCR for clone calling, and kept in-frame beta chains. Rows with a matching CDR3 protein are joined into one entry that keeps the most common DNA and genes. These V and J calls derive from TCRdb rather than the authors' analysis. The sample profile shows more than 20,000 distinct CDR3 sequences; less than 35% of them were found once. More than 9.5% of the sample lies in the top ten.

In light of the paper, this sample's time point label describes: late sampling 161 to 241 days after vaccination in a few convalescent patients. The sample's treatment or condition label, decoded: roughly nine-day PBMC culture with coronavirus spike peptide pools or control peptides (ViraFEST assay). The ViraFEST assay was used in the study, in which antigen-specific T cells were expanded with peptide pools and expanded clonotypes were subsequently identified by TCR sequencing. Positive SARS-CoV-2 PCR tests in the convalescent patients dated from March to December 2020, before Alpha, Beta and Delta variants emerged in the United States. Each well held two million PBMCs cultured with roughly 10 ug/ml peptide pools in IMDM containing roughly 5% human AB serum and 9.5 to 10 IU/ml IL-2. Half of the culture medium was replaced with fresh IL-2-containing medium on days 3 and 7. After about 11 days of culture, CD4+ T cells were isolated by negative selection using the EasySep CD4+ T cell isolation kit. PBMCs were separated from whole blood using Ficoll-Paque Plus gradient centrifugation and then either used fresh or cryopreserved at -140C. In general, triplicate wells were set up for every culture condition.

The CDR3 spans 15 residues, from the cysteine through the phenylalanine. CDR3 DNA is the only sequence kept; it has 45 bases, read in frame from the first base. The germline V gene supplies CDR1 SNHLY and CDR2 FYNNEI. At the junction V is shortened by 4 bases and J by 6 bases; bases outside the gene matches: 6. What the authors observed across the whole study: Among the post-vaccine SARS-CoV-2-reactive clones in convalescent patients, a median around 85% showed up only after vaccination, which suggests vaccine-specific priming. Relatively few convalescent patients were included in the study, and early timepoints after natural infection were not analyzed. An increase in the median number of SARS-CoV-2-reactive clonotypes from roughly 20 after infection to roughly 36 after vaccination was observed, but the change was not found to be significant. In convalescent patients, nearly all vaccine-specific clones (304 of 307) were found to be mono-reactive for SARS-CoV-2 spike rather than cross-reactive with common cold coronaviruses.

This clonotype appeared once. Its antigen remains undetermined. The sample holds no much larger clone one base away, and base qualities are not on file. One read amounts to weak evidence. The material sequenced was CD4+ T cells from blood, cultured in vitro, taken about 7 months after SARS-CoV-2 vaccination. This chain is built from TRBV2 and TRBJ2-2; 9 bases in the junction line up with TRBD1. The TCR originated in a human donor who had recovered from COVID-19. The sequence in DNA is TGTGCCAGCAGTGGGGGGACAGGGAAGTCCGGGGAGCTGTTTTTT. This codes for CASSGGTGKSGELFF.